Shown below are 30 T cell receptor beta chains from a single sample sequenced in a study of cytomegalovirus exposure and HLA in healthy donors. The PCR used 60 Vbeta and 13 Jbeta primers. Sequencing used immunoSEQ multiplex PCR; TCRdb keeps in-frame clones, though not all of them. The sample lists some 180,000 clones, around 78% occurring once. The source material was PBMCs. The receptors stem from a man aged 25-40 years in good health and CMV-seronegative.

This clone was found many times. Other DNA sequences in this specimen translate into the identical CDR3. The CDR3 nucleotides read TGTGCCAGCAGTTACTCGCGGGGGAGCTCTGGAAACACCATATATTTT. Amino acid sequence: CASSYSRGSSGNTIYF. This chain uses TRBV6-5 with TRBJ1-3; the D gene is possibly TRBD1 (5 bases). Per the germline V gene, CDR1 is MNHEY and CDR2 is SVGAGI. Trimming removed 0 bases at V and 0 bases at J, with 9 bases between. This CDR3 has 16 residues.

The rearrangement uses TRBV6-6 and TRBJ2-1, with D perhaps matching TRBD2 (6 bases). The germline V and J ends were trimmed by 5 bases and 5 bases, with 13 bases remaining between them. The germline V gene has CDR1 MNHNY and CDR2 SVGAGI (reference sequence). The CDR3 consists of 14 residues. CDR3 nucleotides: TGTGCCAGCAGTGCCCCGGGAGCCAACAATGAGCAGTTCTTC. It is translated as CASSAPGANNEQFF.

The rearrangement links TRBV27 to TRBJ1-6; TRBD1 agrees at 12 bases. This CDR3 has 13 amino acids. V trimming: 6 bases; J trimming: 10 bases; junction bases outside the gene matches: 1. CDR1 is MNHEY and CDR2 is SMNVEV in the germline V gene (reference sequence). CDR3 DNA: TGTGCCAGCAGGGGACAGGGGGCATCACCCCTCCACTTT. It specifies CASRGQGASPLHF.

V and J are TRBV28 and TRBJ1-1, with TRBD1 identical over 10 bases. There are 12 residues in the CDR3. In germline, CDR1 is MDHEN, CDR2 SYDVKM. Germline trimming cut 10 bases from V and 4 bases from J; bases unmatched to any gene: 3. In DNA form, the CDR3 reads TGTGCCACCCGGACAGGGGGCACTGAAGCTTTCTTT. Protein product: CATRTGGTEAFF.

The V gene is TRBV13, the J gene TRBJ1-5, with D hard to call. CDR3 length: 16 amino acids. In germline, CDR1 is PRHDT, CDR2 FYEKMQ (reference sequence). V was cut by 3 bases and J by 2 bases, with 14 bases left in between. This CDR3 is CASSFGGQRGNQPQHF. For the CDR3, the DNA is TGTGCCAGCAGCTTCGGAGGGCAACGTGGCAATCAGCCCCAGCATTTT.

The CDR3 sequence: CSVVRGPGQPQHF. The CDR3 DNA follows: TGCAGCGTGGTCAGGGGCCCGGGACAGCCCCAGCATTTT. V gene TRBV29-1 combines with J gene TRBJ1-5, with D possibly being TRBD1 (6 bases). CDR1 SQVTM and CDR2 ANQGSEA come from the germline V gene. CDR3 size: 13 residues. The V end was cut by 6 bases, the J end by 7 bases, with 16 bases between.

This clone was seen only once. This chain links TRBV12-2 with TRBJ2-1; the table's D call of TRBD1 was not tested on the DNA. TRBV12-2 is designated a pseudogene. The CDR3 is 12 amino acids. The CDR3 nucleotides are TGTGCAAGTCGCCAAACAGGGAATGAGCAGTTCTTC. This codes for CASRQTGNEQFF.

The rearrangement joins TRBV27 to TRBJ2-7; 10 nucleotides align to TRBD2. The trim removed 2 bases at V and 2 bases at J, leaving 3 bases unmatched. Germline loops: CDR1 MNHEY, CDR2 SMNVEV (reference sequence). The CDR3 covers 15 residues. CDR3 bases: TGTGCCAGCAGTTTACTTACTAGCGGGGCCTACGAGCAGTACTTC. It translates to CASSLLTSGAYEQYF.

The chain combines TRBV7-2 with TRBJ2-1; D unresolved. This CDR3 is built from 14 residues. Germline V gene lookup returns CDR1 SGHTA and CDR2 FQGNSA. The V end lost 5 bases, the J end lost 4 bases, and 12 bases lay between the germline ends. The CDR3, as DNA: TGTGCCAGCAGCCCCTCCCCAGTTTACAATGAGCAGTTCTTC. This encodes CASSPSPVYNEQFF.

The chain is built from TRBV6-5 and TRBJ1-1; weak D call: TRBD1 (6 bases). Between the trimmed V and J ends, which lost 3 bases and 1 base, there was a span of 9 bases. The V gene's germline CDR1 is MNHEY and CDR2 SVGAGI. The CDR3 runs 14 residues. CDR3 region: CASSYYRANTEAFF. In DNA form, the CDR3 reads TGTGCCAGCAGTTATTACAGGGCGAACACTGAAGCTTTCTTT.

The chain employs TRBV29-1 and TRBJ2-7, with D possibly matching TRBD2 (5 bases). This CDR3 is 12 amino acids long. The germline gives CDR1 SQVTM, CDR2 ANQGSEA. The V and J ends lost 6 bases and 0 bases respectively, with 9 bases between them. The CDR3 protein is CSVRTPSYEQYF. CDR3 DNA sequence: TGCAGCGTACGGACTCCCTCCTACGAGCAGTACTTC.

CDR3: CATSRDRRTSGQETQYF. CDR3 sequence (DNA): TGTGCCACCAGCAGAGATCGCCGGACTAGCGGCCAAGAGACCCAGTACTTC. The rearrangement joins TRBV15 to TRBJ2-5, with 10 nucleotides matching TRBD2. CDR1 and CDR2 (germline): LNHNV, YYDKDF (reference sequence). The V gene end was trimmed by 0 bases and the J gene end by 1 base; junction bases not matched to a gene: 5. This CDR3 is 17 amino acids long.

The chain joins TRBV18 to TRBJ2-1; 7 bases map to TRBD2. Looked up from germline, CDR1 is KGHSH and CDR2 is LQKENI. The ends lost 10 bases at V and 5 bases at J; junction bases unmatched: 8. The CDR3 is 13 amino acids. The CDR3: CATRRGMDNEQFF. The CDR3 DNA reads TGTGCCACCCGGCGGGGGATGGACAATGAGCAGTTCTTC.

The rearrangement joins TRBV4-2 to TRBJ1-4; D may be TRBD1 (5 bases). This CDR3 contains 16 residues. Trimming removed 3 bases from V and 8 bases from J, with 19 bases in between. Looked up from germline, CDR1 is LGHNA and CDR2 is YNFKEQ. DNA of the CDR3: TGTGCCAGCAGCCACCCAACGGGGGACCTACGGGAAAAACTGTTTTTT. Amino acids: CASSHPTGDLREKLFF.

This chain uses TRBV18 with TRBJ2-7, with 8 bases identical to TRBD2. Germline V gene sequence: CDR1 KGHSH, CDR2 LQKENI. This CDR3 region has 14 residues. Losses at the gene ends were 3 bases for V and 2 bases for J; bases not matched to a gene: 3. DNA of the CDR3: TGTGCCAGCTCACCGAGCGGGGGTCCCTACGAGCAGTACTTC. Protein sequence: CASSPSGGPYEQYF.

The rearrangement uses TRBV29-1 and TRBJ1-2; 8 bases map to TRBD1. CDR3 length equals 12 residues. V dropped 6 bases and J dropped 7; count of bases not matched to a gene: 7. Germline V lookup: CDR1 SQVTM, CDR2 ANQGSEA. CDR3 in DNA: TGCAGCGTAAACAGGGGGGGAGCTGGCTACACCTTC. It yields the protein CSVNRGGAGYTF. The entire variable domain, with the rest obtained from reference TRBV29-1 and TRBJ1-2, is as follows: SAVISQKPSRDICQRGTSLTIQCQVDSQVTMMFWYRQQPGQSLTLIATANQGSEATYESGFVIDKFPISRPNLTFSTLTVSNMSPEDSSIYLCSVNRGGAGYTFGSGTRLTVV.

The gene calls are TRBV28 and TRBJ2-5; 7 positions agree with TRBD2. J gave up 4 bases and V 2 bases, and 4 bases lay outside the gene matches. CDR3 length: 14 amino acids. The germline V gene encodes CDR1 MDHEN and CDR2 SYDVKM. CDR3 region: CASSLNGGRETQYF. CDR3 DNA sequence: TGTGCCAGCAGTTTAAATGGCGGGAGAGAGACCCAGTACTTC.

This clone appeared a few times. The J gene is TRBJ1-4, the V gene TRBV25-1, with TRBD1 matching 9 bases. CDR1 MGHDK and CDR2 SYGVNS come from the germline V gene. The CDR3 length is 14 residues. With 6 bases clipped from V and 7 bases from J, the junction kept 6 bases outside the gene matches. In DNA form, the CDR3 reads TGTGCCAGCAGGAGGGGACAGGGAGCTGAAAAACTGTTTTTT. It encodes CASRRGQGAEKLFF.

The chain links TRBV10-3 to TRBJ1-1; tentative D call: TRBD1 (6 bases). V shed 11 bases and J shed 4 bases, with 26 bases lying between them. In germline, CDR1 is ENHRY, CDR2 SYGVKD. This CDR3 is built from 16 residues. DNA for the CDR3: TGTGCCGCCAAGCAGGGGTCGGTAGGTGGAGGCACTGAAGCTTTCTTT. The encoded protein is CAAKQGSVGGGTEAFF.

This chain links TRBV23-1 with TRBJ1-1; 7 bases are shared with TRBD1. TRBV23-1 falls under the ORF class, with uncertain function. This CDR3 comprises 18 residues. V shed 3 bases, J shed 4 bases, and the junction held 17 bases outside the gene matches. This CDR3 reads CASSQRPTRQGGGTEAFF. The CDR3 bases are TGCGCCAGCAGTCAGCGACCCACCAGACAGGGTGGTGGCACTGAAGCTTTCTTT.

The V gene is TRBV7-9, the J gene TRBJ2-7; TRBD2 might be the D (5 bases). The CDR3 runs 13 residues. V dropped 5 bases and J dropped 7 bases, with 15 bases sitting between them. Germline CDR1 SEHNR, CDR2 FQNEAQ (reference sequence). The CDR3 DNA follows: TGTGCCAGCAGCAACAAGGAGGTGGGAGAGCAGTACTTC. It codes for CASSNKEVGEQYF.

The chain joins TRBV14 to TRBJ2-7; 7 nucleotides match TRBD2. Germline trimming cut 0 bases from V and 5 bases from J; bases unmatched to any gene: 10. Germline CDR1 reads SGHDN; CDR2 reads FVKESK. CDR3 size: 16 residues. The CDR3 spells CASSQDHVTSIHEQYF. CDR3 DNA sequence: TGTGCCAGCAGCCAAGATCATGTGACTAGCATCCACGAGCAGTACTTC.

The rearrangement joins TRBV4-1 to TRBJ2-5, with TRBD2 identical over 7 bases. Germline assignment: CDR1 MGHRA and CDR2 YSYEKL. Unmatched junction bases numbered 4, after V lost 1 base and J lost 5 bases. CDR3 length: 14 amino acids. The CDR3 DNA follows: TGCGCCAGCAGCCAAGGTGAGGGAGGGGAGACCCAGTACTTC. Translated: CASSQGEGGETQYF.

J is TRBJ1-5 and V is TRBV5-5, with a possible D match to TRBD1 (6 bases). Between the trimmed V and J ends, which lost 2 bases and 6 bases, there was a span of 15 bases. This CDR3 contains 15 residues. CDR1 and CDR2 (germline): SGHKS, YYEKEE (reference sequence). Here the CDR3 reads CASSLLVGAGQPQHF. In DNA, the CDR3 is TGTGCCAGCAGCTTATTGGTGGGGGCCGGTCAGCCCCAGCATTTT.

The J gene is TRBJ1-2, the V gene TRBV14; D gene unclear. The V gene's germline CDR1 is SGHDN and CDR2 FVKESK. Between the trimmed V and J ends, which lost 0 bases and 9 bases, there was a span of 11 bases. CDR3 length equals 13 residues. CDR3 DNA sequence: TGTGCCAGCAGCCAAGAAGTTCGACTTAGCTACACCTTC. It yields the protein CASSQEVRLSYTF.

This chain links TRBV6-1 with TRBJ1-2, with TRBD1 matching over 9 bases. The CDR3 is made up of 12 amino acids. The V gene end was trimmed by 6 bases and the J gene end by 10 bases; junction bases not matched to a gene: 6. Germline V gene sequence: CDR1 MNHNS, CDR2 SASEGT. CDR3 nucleotides: TGTGCCAGCAGGTTGACAGGGGGTGCCTACACCTTC. It yields the protein CASRLTGGAYTF.

This clone occurred once. The genes are TRBV6-1 and TRBJ1-4, with D perhaps matching TRBD1 (5 bases). Germline CDR1 is MNHNS and CDR2 is SASEGT. The CDR3 is made up of 15 amino acids. Trimming took 2 bases from V and 3 from J, leaving 10 bases between them. CDR3 residues: CASSESGASNEKLFF. The DNA of the CDR3 is TGTGCCAGCAGTGAATCTGGGGCGTCTAATGAAAAACTGTTTTTT.

This CDR3 reads CASSFGDRGLNTEAFF. CDR3 bases: TGTGCCAGCAGCTTTGGCGACAGGGGACTGAACACTGAAGCTTTCTTT. This rearrangement joins TRBV11-2 to TRBJ1-1; 8 nucleotides agree with TRBD1. V lost 3 bases to trimming and J lost 0 bases; unmatched junction nucleotides: 6. CDR1 and CDR2 (germline): SGHAT, FQNNGV. The CDR3 extends over 16 amino acids.

The gene calls are TRBV28 and TRBJ2-1, with 7 bases lining up with TRBD2. After removal of 8 bases from V and 3 bases from J, the junction contained 7 bases not matched to a gene. Germline values: CDR1 MDHEN, CDR2 SYDVKM. The CDR3 is 14 amino acids. The CDR3 spells CASDGGGGYNEQFF. The CDR3 DNA reads TGTGCCAGCGATGGGGGGGGAGGCTACAATGAGCAGTTCTTC.

V and J are TRBV6-1 and TRBJ2-2, with D unclear. This CDR3 contains 13 residues. Germline assignment: CDR1 MNHNS and CDR2 SASEGT. V shed 2 bases and J shed 3 bases, with 4 bases lying between them. The CDR3 nucleotides read TGTGCCAGCAGTGAAACTTACACCGGGGAGCTGTTTTTT. Translating it yields CASSETYTGELFF.